Listed below are T cell receptor beta chains from one sample, sequenced in a study of blood T cell repertoires in COVID-19. The data were produced by immunoSEQ multiplex PCR, yet TCRdb's version contains in-frame clones alone and is incomplete. The profile shows roughly 220,000 clones, 60% to 85% of them singletons. The sequenced sample was peripheral blood. The receptors originated from a woman aged 70 to 79 with acute or convalescent COVID-19. The CDR3 runs from the conserved cysteine through the conserved F or W. D genes are given only for firm matches. Clone size, where shown, is once, few, many, or a class for clones that have expanded.

>.|TRBJ2-1|TRBV7-2|.
CASSLGVMAVYNEQFF
TGTGCCAGCAGCTTAGGGGTTATGGCGGTTTACAATGAGCAGTTCTTC
>TRBD2|TRBJ2-2|TRBV5-1|.
CASSTPGLAGGPGTGELFF
TGCGCCAGCAGCACCCCGGGACTAGCGGGAGGGCCGGGCACCGGGGAGCTGTTTTTT
>TRBD2|TRBJ2-1|TRBV11-3|once
CASSLAPEAGAYNEQFF
TGTGCCAGCAGCTTAGCCCCCGAAGCGGGAGCCTACAATGAGCAGTTCTTC
>.|TRBJ2-3|TRBV2|.
CASTVTQGGLDTQYF
TGTGCCAGCACCGTCACCCAGGGTGGGCTAGATACGCAGTATTTT
>TRBD1|TRBJ2-7|TRBV6-5|.
CASSPTGNPTYEQYF
TGTGCCAGCAGTCCGACAGGGAACCCCACCTACGAGCAGTACTTC
>TRBD2|TRBJ2-1|TRBV7-2|once
CASSLAGGEYNEQFF
TGTGCCAGCAGCTTAGCGGGAGGGGAGTACAATGAGCAGTTCTTC
>TRBD1|TRBJ2-3|TRBV19|few
CASSPRQGRADTQYF
TGTGCCAGTAGTCCCCGACAGGGGCGGGCAGATACGCAGTATTTT
>.|TRBJ2-2|TRBV25-1|.
CASSDTGTPNTGELFF
TGTGCCAGCAGTGACACGGGGACTCCGAACACCGGGGAGCTGTTTTTT
>TRBD2|TRBJ2-5|TRBV5-5|.
CASSLARTSGGWETQYF
TGTGCCAGCAGCTTGGCAAGGACTAGCGGGGGATGGGAGACCCAGTACTTC
>TRBD2|TRBJ2-3|TRBV3-1/TRBV3-2|once
CASSQVGSGLRTDTQYF
TGTGCCAGCAGCCAAGTCGGTAGCGGGCTACGCACAGATACGCAGTATTTT
>TRBD1|TRBJ1-1|TRBV7-2|.
CASSLTGQVNTEAFF
TGTGCCAGCAGCTTAACAGGACAGGTGAACACTGAAGCTTTCTTT